These 10 T cell receptor beta chains came from one sample sequenced in a study of T cell clonality in common variable immunodeficiency. Only in-frame clones appear in the TCRdb table, and some are missing; sequencing was by immunoSEQ multiplex PCR. The repertoire shows 50,000 to 60,000 clones, none seen only once; the top ten take under 6.5%. The material sequenced was peripheral blood mononuclear cells. The receptors originated from a person aged 18 to 75 in good health.

This clone was seen a few times. The read falls 3 residues short of the CDR3 end, and the missing part is taken from the germline J gene. The rearrangement links TRBV13 to TRBJ1-2, with no clear D. Germline V gene data show CDR1 as PRHDT and CDR2 as FYEKMQ (reference sequence). The CDR3 is made up of 12 amino acids. V gave up 5 bases and J gave up 4 bases, with 8 bases separating them. The CDR3 here is CASSPRVYGYTF. CDR3 DNA (partial): TGTGCCAGCAGCCCGAGGGTCTATGGC.

This clone has a count of ten or more. From the germline J gene comes the end of the CDR3, since the read stops 3 residues before it. The gene calls are TRBV10-3 and TRBJ1-1, with D uncertain. Germline CDR1 and CDR2: ENHRY and SYGVKD. The CDR3 is 15 amino acids. Trimming left V 0 bases short and J 4 bases short, with 12 bases between. The DNA read from the CDR3 is TGTGCCATCAGTGAGTCGCGGGTTAGAGGCACTGAA. Translated, it gives CAISESRVRGTE. The full CDR3 is CAISESRVRGTEAFF.

This clone was picked up many times. The read ends 3 residues early relative to the CDR3; the germline J gene fills the gap. The chain uses TRBV5-1 and TRBJ2-1; 8 positions agree with TRBD2. CDR1 is SGHRS, CDR2 YFSETQ, per germline. CDR3 size: 17 residues. V gave up 4 bases and J gave up 0 bases; unmatched junction bases: 9. CDR3 protein: CASSRGGTRSSYNEQFF. The CDR3 bases that were read are TGCGCCAGCAGCCGGGGCGGGACTAGGAGCTCCTACAATGAG.

This clone has ten or more counts. The read terminates 3 residues before the CDR3 end, so the remaining end is supplied by the germline J gene. The chain uses TRBV2 and TRBJ1-2; tentative D call: TRBD1 (6 bases). CDR3 length: 12 residues. The V gene's germline CDR1 is SNHLY and CDR2 FYNNEI. Partial CDR3 DNA: TGTGCCAGCTATGGGCTAACAGGGGGC. It encodes CASYGLTGG. The full CDR3 reads CASYGLTGGYTF. The full variable domain, in which reference TRBV2 and TRBJ1-2 provide the parts outside the CDR3, is EPEVTQTPSHQVTQMGQEVILRCVPISNHLYFYWYRQILGQKVEFLVSFYNNEISEKSEIFDDQFSVERPDGSNFTLKIRSTKLEDSAMYFCASYGLTGGYTFGSGTRLTVV.

This clone was detected ten times or more. Incomplete CDR3 DNA: TGCAGCGTTGGGAGCGGTAGATCGGCCGAG. Translation gives CSVGSGRSAE. The entire CDR3 protein reads CSVGSGRSAEQYF. The V call is TRBV29-1, the J call TRBJ2-7; maybe TRBD2 (5 bases). From the germline J gene comes the end of the CDR3, since the read stops 3 residues before it. CDR3 length: 13 residues. Trimming took 4 bases from V and 6 from J, leaving 16 bases between them. Germline lookup yields CDR1 SQVTM and CDR2 ANQGSEA.

This clone showed up many times. The read finishes 3 residues shy of the CDR3 end, and the germline J gene is used to complete it. This chain connects TRBV7-8 to TRBJ2-1, with 9 bases lining up with TRBD1. The V gene end was trimmed by 1 base and the J gene end by 4 bases; junction bases not matched to a gene: 11. The CDR3 extends over 18 amino acids. In germline, CDR1 is SGHVS, CDR2 FQNEAQ. The CDR3 reads CASSLVGIRDRAYNEQFF. The CDR3 DNA, read in part, is TGTGCCAGCAGCTTAGTGGGCATCCGGGACAGGGCTTACAATGAG. Supplemented by reference TRBV7-8 and TRBJ2-1, the full variable domain reads GAGVSQSPRYKVAKRGQDVALRCDPISGHVSLFWYQQALGQGPEFLTYFQNEAQLDKSGLPSDRFFAERPEGSVSTLKIQRTQQEDSAVYLCASSLVGIRDRAYNEQFFGPGTRLTVL.

The table lists this clone with a few counts. Read sequence stops 3 residues before the CDR3 end, and the germline J gene provides the missing end. The V gene is TRBV10-3, the J gene TRBJ2-1; D gene uncertain. V was shortened by 0 bases and J by 7 bases, with 10 bases between the two germline ends. CDR1 ENHRY and CDR2 SYGVKD come from the germline V gene. The CDR3 contains 14 residues. The CDR3 loop reads CAISESVVLNEQFF. The DNA read from the CDR3 is TGTGCCATCAGTGAGTCGGTAGTCTTAAATGAG.

At least ten counts were recorded for this clone. Sequencing ends 3 residues short of the CDR3 end; the germline J gene provides the rest. The chain combines TRBV2 with TRBJ1-5; the D is unclear. V lost 2 bases and J lost 4, with 6 bases in between. This CDR3 spans 13 amino acids. The V gene's germline CDR1 is SNHLY and CDR2 FYNNEI. The CDR3 bases that were read are TGTGCCAGCAGTGAACCAGGTAATCAGCCC. Protein sequence: CASSEPGNQP. The whole CDR3 region reads CASSEPGNQPQHF.

This clone was seen at least ten times. Partial CDR3 DNA: TGTGCCTGGAACTTAGGGACAGGCGACACCGGGGAG. Translation gives CAWNLGTGDTGE. The entire CDR3 sequence reads CAWNLGTGDTGELFF. The rearrangement uses TRBV30 and TRBJ2-2; 8 bases agree with TRBD1. The read ends 3 residues early relative to the CDR3; the germline J gene fills the gap. The germline gives CDR1 GTSNPN, CDR2 SVGIG (reference sequence). The J segment lost 3 bases and the V segment lost 4 bases, leaving 7 bases of the junction unmatched. This CDR3 spans 15 amino acids. Using reference TRBV30 and TRBJ2-2 for the parts outside the CDR3, the full variable domain is SQTIHQWPATLVQPVGSPLSLECTVEGTSNPNLYWYRQAAGRGLQLLFYSVGIGQISSEVPQNLSASRPQDRQFILSSKKLLLSDSGFYLCAWNLGTGDTGELFFGEGSRLTVL.

The table lists this clone with many counts. The read halts 3 residues ahead of the CDR3 end, with the missing end drawn from the germline J gene. The chain carries TRBV20-1 and TRBJ2-3, with 10 bases matching TRBD2. The CDR3 runs 13 residues. The germline CDR1 and CDR2 sequences are DFQATT and SNEGSKA (reference sequence). The junction had 3 bases not matched to a gene; V was cut back by 3 bases and J by 6 bases. This CDR3 reads CSARISGRDTQYF. The CDR3 bases that were read are TGCAGTGCTAGGATTAGCGGGAGGGATACG.